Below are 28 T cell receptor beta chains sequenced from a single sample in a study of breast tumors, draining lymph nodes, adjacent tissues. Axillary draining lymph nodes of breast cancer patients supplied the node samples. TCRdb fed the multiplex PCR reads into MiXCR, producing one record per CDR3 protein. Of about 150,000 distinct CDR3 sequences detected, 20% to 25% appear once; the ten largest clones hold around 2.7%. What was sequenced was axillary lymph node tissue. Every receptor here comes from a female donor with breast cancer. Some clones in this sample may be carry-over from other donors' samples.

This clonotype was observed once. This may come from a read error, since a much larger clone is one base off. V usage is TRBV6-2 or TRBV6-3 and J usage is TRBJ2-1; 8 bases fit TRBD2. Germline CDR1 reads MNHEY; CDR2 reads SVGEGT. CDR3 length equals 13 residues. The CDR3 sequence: CAGSYKVSGNPFF. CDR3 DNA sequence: TGTGCCGGCAGTTACAAGGTTAGCGGGAACCCGTTCTTC.

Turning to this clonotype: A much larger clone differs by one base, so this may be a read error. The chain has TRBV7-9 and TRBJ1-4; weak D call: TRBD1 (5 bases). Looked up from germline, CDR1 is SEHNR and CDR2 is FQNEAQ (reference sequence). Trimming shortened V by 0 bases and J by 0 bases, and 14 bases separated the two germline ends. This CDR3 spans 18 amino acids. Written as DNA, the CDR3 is TGTGCCAGCAGCTTAGCGCGGGGACTGGGGGCAACTAATGAAAAACTGTTTTTT. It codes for CASSLARGLGATNEKLFF.

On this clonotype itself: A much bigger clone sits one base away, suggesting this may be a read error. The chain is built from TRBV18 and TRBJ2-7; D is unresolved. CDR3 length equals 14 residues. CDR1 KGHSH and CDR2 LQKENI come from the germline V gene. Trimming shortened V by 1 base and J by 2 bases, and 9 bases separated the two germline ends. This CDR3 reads CASSPLAGTYEQYF. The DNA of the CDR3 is TGTGCCAGCTCACCACTGGCAGGAACCTACGAGCAGTACTTC.

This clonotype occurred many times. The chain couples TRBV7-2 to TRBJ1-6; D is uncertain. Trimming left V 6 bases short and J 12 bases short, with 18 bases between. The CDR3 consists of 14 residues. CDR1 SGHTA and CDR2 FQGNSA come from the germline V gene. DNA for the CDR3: TGTGCCAGCAGGGCTAGCCCCGGTTCCTTACCCCTCCACTTT. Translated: CASRASPGSLPLHF.

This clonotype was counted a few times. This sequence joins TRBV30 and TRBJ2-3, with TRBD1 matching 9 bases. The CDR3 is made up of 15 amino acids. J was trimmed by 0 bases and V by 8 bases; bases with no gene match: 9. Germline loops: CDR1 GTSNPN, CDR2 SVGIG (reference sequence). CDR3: CAQKSDRGSTDTQYF. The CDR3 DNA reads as TGTGCCCAAAAATCGGACAGGGGAAGCACAGATACGCAGTATTTT.

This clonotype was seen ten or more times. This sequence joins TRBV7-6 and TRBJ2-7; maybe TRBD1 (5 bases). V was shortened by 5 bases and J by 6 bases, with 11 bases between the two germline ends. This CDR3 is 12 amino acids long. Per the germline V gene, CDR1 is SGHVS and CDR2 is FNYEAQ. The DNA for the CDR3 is TGTGCCAGCAGCGATAGGGGTGCCGAGCAGTACTTC. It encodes CASSDRGAEQYF.

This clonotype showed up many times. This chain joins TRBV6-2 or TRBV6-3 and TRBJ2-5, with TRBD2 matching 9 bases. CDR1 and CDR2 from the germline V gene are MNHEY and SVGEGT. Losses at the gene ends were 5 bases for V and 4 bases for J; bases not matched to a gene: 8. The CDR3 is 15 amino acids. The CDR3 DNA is TGTGCCAGCAGTCTTCCGGGACTAGCTTTAGAGACCCAGTACTTC. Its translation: CASSLPGLALETQYF.

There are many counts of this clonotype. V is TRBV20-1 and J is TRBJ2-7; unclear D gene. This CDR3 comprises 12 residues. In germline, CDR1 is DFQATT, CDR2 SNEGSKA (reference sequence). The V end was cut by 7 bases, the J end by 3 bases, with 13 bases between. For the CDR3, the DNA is TGCAGTGATCACCACCCAAACTACGAGCAGTACTTC. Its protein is CSDHHPNYEQYF.

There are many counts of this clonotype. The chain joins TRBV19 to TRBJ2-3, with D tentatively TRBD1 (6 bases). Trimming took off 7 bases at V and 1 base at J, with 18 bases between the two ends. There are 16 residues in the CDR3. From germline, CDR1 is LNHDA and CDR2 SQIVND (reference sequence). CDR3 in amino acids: CASKGEGGEGTDTQYF. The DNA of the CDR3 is TGTGCCAGTAAAGGGGAAGGGGGAGAAGGCACAGATACGCAGTATTTT.

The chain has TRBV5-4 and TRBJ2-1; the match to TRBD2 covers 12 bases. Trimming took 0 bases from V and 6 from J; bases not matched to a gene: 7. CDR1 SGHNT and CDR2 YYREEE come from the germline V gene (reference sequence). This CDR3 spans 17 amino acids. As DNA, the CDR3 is TGTGCCAGCAGCTTGGGGCTAGCGGGAGGGCAGGGCAATGAGCAGTTCTTC. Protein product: CASSLGLAGGQGNEQFF.

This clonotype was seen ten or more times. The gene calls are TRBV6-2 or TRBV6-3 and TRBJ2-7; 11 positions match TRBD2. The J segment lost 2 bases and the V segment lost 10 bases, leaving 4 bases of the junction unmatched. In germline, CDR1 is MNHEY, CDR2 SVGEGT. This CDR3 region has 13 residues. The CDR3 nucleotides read TGTGCCATCCGACTAGCGGGGACCTACGAGCAGTACTTC. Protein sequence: CAIRLAGTYEQYF.

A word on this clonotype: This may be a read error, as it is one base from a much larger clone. The CDR3 region is CASSSQTTLNAGELFF. In DNA, the CDR3 is TGTGCCAGCAGTTCCCAGACGACCCTGAACGCCGGGGAGCTGTTTTTT. The rearrangement uses TRBV6-1 and TRBJ2-2, with unresolved D. The CDR3 loop spans 16 amino acids. Looked up from germline, CDR1 is MNHNS and CDR2 is SASEGT.

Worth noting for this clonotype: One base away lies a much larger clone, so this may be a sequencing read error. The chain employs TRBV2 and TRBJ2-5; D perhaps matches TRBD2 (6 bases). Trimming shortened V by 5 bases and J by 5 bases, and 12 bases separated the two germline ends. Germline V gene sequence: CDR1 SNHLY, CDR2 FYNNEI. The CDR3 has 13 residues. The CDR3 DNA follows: TGTGCCAGCAGTAAGCGAGGAGGGGAGACCCAGTACTTC. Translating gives CASSKRGGETQYF.

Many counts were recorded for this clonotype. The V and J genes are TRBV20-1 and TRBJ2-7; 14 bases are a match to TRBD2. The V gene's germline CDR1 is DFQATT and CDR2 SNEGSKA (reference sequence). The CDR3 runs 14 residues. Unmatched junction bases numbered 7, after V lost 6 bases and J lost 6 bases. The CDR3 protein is CSAPGTSGSREQYF. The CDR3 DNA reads TGCAGTGCCCCCGGGACTAGCGGGAGCCGCGAGCAGTACTTC.

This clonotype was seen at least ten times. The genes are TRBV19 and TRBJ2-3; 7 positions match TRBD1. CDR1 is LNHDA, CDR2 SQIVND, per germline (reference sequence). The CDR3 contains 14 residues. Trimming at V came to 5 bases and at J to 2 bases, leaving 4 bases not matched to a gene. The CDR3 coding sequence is TGTGCCAGTAGTCGACAGGGTGTCACAGATACGCAGTATTTT. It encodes CASSRQGVTDTQYF.

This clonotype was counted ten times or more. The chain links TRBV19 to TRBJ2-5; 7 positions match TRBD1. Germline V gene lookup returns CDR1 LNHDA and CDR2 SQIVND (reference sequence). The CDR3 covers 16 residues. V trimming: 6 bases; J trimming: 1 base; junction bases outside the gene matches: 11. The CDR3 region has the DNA TGTGCCAGTAGCAGGAGGACAACAGGGGTCCAAGAGACCCAGTACTTC. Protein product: CASSRRTTGVQETQYF.

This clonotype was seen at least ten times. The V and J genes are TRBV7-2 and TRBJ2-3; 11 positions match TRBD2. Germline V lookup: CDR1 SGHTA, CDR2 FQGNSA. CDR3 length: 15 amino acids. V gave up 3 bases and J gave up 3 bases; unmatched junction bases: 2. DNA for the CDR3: TGTGCCAGCAGCTTCCGACTAGCGGGGACAGATACGCAGTATTTT. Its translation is CASSFRLAGTDTQYF. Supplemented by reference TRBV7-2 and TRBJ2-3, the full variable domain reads GAGVSQSPSNKVTEKGKDVELRCDPISGHTALYWYRQSLGQGLEFLIYFQGNSAPDKSGLPSDRFSAERTGGSVSTLTIQRTQQEDSAVYLCASSFRLAGTDTQYFGPGTRLTVL.

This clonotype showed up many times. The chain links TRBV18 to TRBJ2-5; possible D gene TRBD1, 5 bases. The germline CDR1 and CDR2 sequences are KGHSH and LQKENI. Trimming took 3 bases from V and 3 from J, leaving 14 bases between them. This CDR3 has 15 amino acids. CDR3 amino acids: CASSPFVQGEETQYF. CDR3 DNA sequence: TGTGCCAGCTCACCGTTTGTACAAGGGGAAGAGACCCAGTACTTC.

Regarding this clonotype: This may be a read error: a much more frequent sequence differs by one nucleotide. This CDR3 reads CASSLGNMGIGAYDEQFF. CDR3 coding DNA: TGTGCCAGCAGCTTGGGCAACATGGGGATAGGGGCCTACGATGAGCAGTTCTTC. The chain links TRBV7-9 to TRBJ2-1; tentative D call: TRBD1 (5 bases). This CDR3 has 18 amino acids. The germline gives CDR1 SEHNR, CDR2 FQNEAQ (reference sequence). Full variable domain (outside the CDR3, taken from reference TRBV7-9 and TRBJ2-1): DTGVSQNPRHKITKRGQNVTFRCDPISEHNRLYWYRQTLGQGPEFLTYFQNEAQLEKSRLLSDRFSAERPKGSFSTLEIQRTEQGDSAMYLCASSLGNMGIGAYDEQFFGPGTRLTVL.

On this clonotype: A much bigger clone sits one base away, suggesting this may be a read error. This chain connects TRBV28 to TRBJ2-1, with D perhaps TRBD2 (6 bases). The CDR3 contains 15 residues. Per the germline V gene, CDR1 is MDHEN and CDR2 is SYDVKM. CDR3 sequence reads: CASSLLSSAGNEQLF. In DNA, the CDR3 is TGTGCCAGCAGTTTACTATCTAGCGCAGGGAATGAGCAGCTCTTC.

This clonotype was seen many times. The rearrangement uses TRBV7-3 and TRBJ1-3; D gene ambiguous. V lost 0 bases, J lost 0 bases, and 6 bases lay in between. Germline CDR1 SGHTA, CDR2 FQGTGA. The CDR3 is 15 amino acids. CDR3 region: CASSLTGGSGNTIYF. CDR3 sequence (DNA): TGTGCCAGCAGCTTAACGGGAGGCTCTGGAAACACCATATATTTT.

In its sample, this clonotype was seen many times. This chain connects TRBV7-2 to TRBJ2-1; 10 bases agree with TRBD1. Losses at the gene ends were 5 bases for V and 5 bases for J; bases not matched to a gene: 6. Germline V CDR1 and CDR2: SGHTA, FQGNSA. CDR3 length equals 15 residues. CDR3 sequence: CASSRDRGVNNEQFF. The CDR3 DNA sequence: TGTGCCAGCAGCCGGGACAGGGGAGTTAACAATGAGCAGTTCTTC.

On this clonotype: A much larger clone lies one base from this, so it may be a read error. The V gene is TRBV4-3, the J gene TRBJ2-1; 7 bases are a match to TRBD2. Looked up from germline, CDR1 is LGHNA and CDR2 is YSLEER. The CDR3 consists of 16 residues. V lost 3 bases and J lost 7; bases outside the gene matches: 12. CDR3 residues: CASSHDAPAGSNEQFF. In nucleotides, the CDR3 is TGCGCCAGCAGCCATGATGCGCCAGCGGGAAGTAATGAGCAGTTCTTC.

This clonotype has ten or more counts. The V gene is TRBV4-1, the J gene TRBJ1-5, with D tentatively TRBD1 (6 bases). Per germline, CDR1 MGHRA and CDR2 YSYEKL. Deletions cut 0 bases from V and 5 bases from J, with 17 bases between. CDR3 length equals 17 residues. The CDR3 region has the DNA TGCGCCAGCAGCCAAGATCTAAGAACAGGGTCATATCAGCCCCAGCATTTT. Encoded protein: CASSQDLRTGSYQPQHF.

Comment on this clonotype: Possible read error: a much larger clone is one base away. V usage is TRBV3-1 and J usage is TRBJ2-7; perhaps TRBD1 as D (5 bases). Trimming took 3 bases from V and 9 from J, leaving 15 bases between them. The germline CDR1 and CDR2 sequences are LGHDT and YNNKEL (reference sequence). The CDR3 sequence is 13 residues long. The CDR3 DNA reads TGTGCCAGCAGCCAGGCAGGGTTCGGCGGGCAGTACTTC. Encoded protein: CASSQAGFGGQYF.

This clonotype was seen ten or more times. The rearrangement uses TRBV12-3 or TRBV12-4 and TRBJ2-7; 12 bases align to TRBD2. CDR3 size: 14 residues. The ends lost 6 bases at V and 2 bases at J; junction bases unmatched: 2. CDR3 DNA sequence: TGTGCCAGCAGCCTAGCGGGAGGGCCCTACGAGCAGTACTTC. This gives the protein CASSLAGGPYEQYF.

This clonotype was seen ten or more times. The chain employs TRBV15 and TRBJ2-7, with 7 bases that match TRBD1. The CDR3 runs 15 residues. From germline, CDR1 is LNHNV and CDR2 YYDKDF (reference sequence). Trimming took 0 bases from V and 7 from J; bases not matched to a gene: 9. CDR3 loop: CATSRDLTGVGEQYF. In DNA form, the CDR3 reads TGTGCCACCAGCAGAGATCTAACAGGGGTAGGAGAGCAGTACTTC.

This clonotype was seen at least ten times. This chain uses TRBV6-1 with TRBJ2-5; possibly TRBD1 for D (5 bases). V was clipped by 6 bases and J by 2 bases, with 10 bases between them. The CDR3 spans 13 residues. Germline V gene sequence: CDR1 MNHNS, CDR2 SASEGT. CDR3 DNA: TGTGCCAGCAGCCGACAGTGGCAAGAGACCCAGTACTTC. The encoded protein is CASSRQWQETQYF.